The 14 T cell receptor beta chains presented below share a single source sample, sequenced in a study of blood T cells in healthy people across ages. Primed by a sample-barcoded 5' primer and a J-beta primer mix, a second PCR proceeded for roughly 7 to 12 cycles. MiXCR, applied by TCRdb to the 5' RACE reads, yields one record per CDR3 protein. The sample consists of over 700,000 distinct CDR3 sequences, around 25% of them appearing once. The same data also contributed to another study, on T cells of mothers and their children.

Sample: blood. The origin of the receptors is a boy aged 5 to 17 in good health.

This rearrangement joins TRBV9 to TRBJ2-1; 9 bases line up with TRBD2. From germline, CDR1 is SGDLS and CDR2 YYNGEE. The length of the CDR3 is 16 residues. The J segment lost 7 bases and the V segment lost 6 bases, leaving 14 bases of the junction unmatched. CDR3 nucleotide sequence: TGTGCCAGCACCCAAAGAGGAGCGGGGGGTTGGAATGAGCAGTTCTTC. This codes for CASTQRGAGGWNEQFF.

The chain uses TRBV29-1 and TRBJ2-3; the D gene could be TRBD1 or TRBD2 (5 bases each). The CDR3 sequence is 14 residues long. Germline CDR1 is SQVTM and CDR2 is ANQGSEA. Trimming took 4 bases from V and 2 from J, leaving 13 bases between them. CDR3 residues: CSVGGLGDTDTQYF. The CDR3 coding sequence is TGCAGCGTTGGAGGGCTAGGGGACACAGATACGCAGTATTTT.

V usage is TRBV29-1 and J usage is TRBJ2-6; D gene uncertain. The CDR3 loop spans 13 amino acids. The V gene lost 7 bases and the J gene lost 0 bases, with 7 bases spanning the gap. Germline CDR1 and CDR2: SQVTM and ANQGSEA. CDR3 sequence: CSADFSGANVLTF. The CDR3 nucleotides are TGCAGCGCCGACTTCTCTGGGGCCAACGTCCTGACTTTC.

The V call is TRBV6-5, the J call TRBJ1-4; possible D gene TRBD1, 5 bases. Per the germline V gene, CDR1 is MNHEY and CDR2 is SVGAGI. V lost 0 bases and J lost 6, with 11 bases in between. CDR3 size: 15 residues. In DNA, the CDR3 is TGTGCCAGCAGTTACTCGGAAGGACACGATGAAAAACTGTTTTTT. Translated: CASSYSEGHDEKLFF.

This clonotype turned up a few times. The chain uses TRBV6-5 and TRBJ2-7, with D perhaps being TRBD1 or TRBD2 (5 bases each). The CDR3 covers 13 residues. Germline CDR1 is MNHEY and CDR2 is SVGAGI. Between the trimmed V and J ends, which lost 6 bases and 0 bases, there was a span of 9 bases. The chain's CDR3 is CASSGTLSYEQYF. The CDR3 DNA reads as TGTGCCAGCAGCGGGACCCTCTCCTACGAGCAGTACTTC.

The genes are TRBV4-1 and TRBJ2-5; TRBD2 matches at 7 bases. V lost 4 bases and J lost 4; bases outside the gene matches: 6. The V gene's germline CDR1 is MGHRA and CDR2 YSYEKL. CDR3 length equals 14 residues. The CDR3 protein is CASSPRGGRETQYF. For the CDR3, the DNA is TGCGCCAGCAGCCCCCGGGGAGGGCGAGAGACCCAGTACTTC.

The chain combines TRBV20-1 with TRBJ1-2; weak D call: TRBD1 (5 bases). CDR3 length: 11 residues. From germline, CDR1 is DFQATT and CDR2 SNEGSKA (reference sequence). Trimming left V 2 bases short and J 7 bases short, with 8 bases between. CDR3 coding DNA: TGCAGTGCTAGATCGGGGGTTGGCTACACCTTC. It yields the protein CSARSGVGYTF.

This clonotype has more than one count but fewer than ten. This chain uses TRBV12-3 or TRBV12-4 with TRBJ1-2; D is possibly TRBD1 (6 bases). V was shortened by 5 bases and J by 5 bases, with 18 bases between the two germline ends. The length of the CDR3 is 15 residues. The CDR3 nucleotides read TGTGCCAGCAGTCCGGACAGAGCCCCCCCGTATGGCTACACCTTC. This sequence encodes CASSPDRAPPYGYTF.

The V gene is TRBV3-1, the J gene TRBJ1-4; a possible D gene is TRBD1 (6 bases). Deletions cut 2 bases from V and 8 bases from J, with 12 bases between. Germline values: CDR1 LGHDT, CDR2 YNNKEL (reference sequence). The CDR3 is 14 amino acids. The CDR3 DNA sequence: TGTGCCAGCAGCCAACAGGGGAGGAGGGAAAAACTGTTTTTT. This encodes CASSQQGRREKLFF.

The rearrangement uses TRBV6-6 and TRBJ2-4; either TRBD1 or TRBD2 may supply D (5 bases each). CDR3 length: 17 residues. The V end lost 8 bases, the J end lost 0 bases, and 20 bases lay between the germline ends. Germline lookup yields CDR1 MNHNY and CDR2 SVGAGI (reference sequence). CDR3 amino acids: CASAREGRGLAKNIQYF. For the CDR3, the DNA is TGTGCCAGCGCGAGAGAGGGGCGAGGGTTAGCCAAAAACATTCAGTACTTC.

This clonotype was found many times. The rearrangement uses TRBV4-2 and TRBJ2-1; 7 bases are a match to TRBD2. The CDR3 sequence is 15 residues long. The germline V gene has CDR1 LGHNA and CDR2 YNFKEQ. V gave up 1 base and J gave up 6 bases; unmatched junction bases: 6. CDR3 protein: CASSQGSGVGNEQFF. In DNA, the CDR3 is TGTGCCAGCAGCCAAGGGAGCGGGGTAGGCAATGAGCAGTTCTTC.

This rearrangement joins TRBV20-1 to TRBJ2-7; TRBD1 agrees at 8 bases. Trimming cost V 5 bases and J 3 bases; bases outside gene matches: 9. CDR3 length: 14 residues. The germline V gene encodes CDR1 DFQATT and CDR2 SNEGSKA (reference sequence). CDR3 nucleotide sequence: TGCAGTGCTCATCCGGGACAGGTCCTCTACGAGCAGTACTTC. Protein: CSAHPGQVLYEQYF.

The sample holds a few counts of this clonotype. The chain links TRBV10-3 to TRBJ1-3; no clear D. Germline CDR1 ENHRY, CDR2 SYGVKD. The CDR3 totals 14 residues. V dropped 0 bases and J dropped 8 bases, with 11 bases sitting between them. The CDR3 spells CAISESISFDTIYF. The CDR3 DNA sequence: TGTGCCATCAGTGAGTCGATCTCATTTGACACCATATATTTT.

This clonotype was counted only a few times. An end of the junction differs from the germline gene, which may be a read error. This CDR3 is CASRAGTSEAGELFF. Written as DNA, the CDR3 is TGTGCTAGCAGAGCCGGGACTAGCGAAGCCGGGGAGCTGTTTTTT. The gene calls are TRBV7-7 and TRBJ2-2; 10 nucleotides line up with TRBD2. The CDR3 is 15 amino acids. CDR1 SSHAT and CDR2 FNYEAQ come from the germline V gene (reference sequence).